This T cell receptor (beta chain) derives from a study of T-cell memory formation after mild COVID-19. The sample holds a few counts of this clonotype. TCRdb re-called the 5' RACE reads through MiXCR, storing one row per CDR3 protein. The data contain over 45,000 distinct CDR3 sequences, approximately 9% of them seen just once; the ten biggest clones take up about an eighth. The receptor was isolated from an adult woman who had mild COVID-19 (a few samples of this study predate the infection). Cell type and time point are not known. Input material: PBMCs or a T cell subset sorted from them (not recorded which).

The CDR3 reads CASSFLGQGGTDTQYF. The CDR3 DNA is TGTGCCAGCAGCTTCCTGGGACAGGGAGGCACAGATACGCAGTATTTT. The chain links TRBV11-2 to TRBJ2-3; TRBD1 agrees at 9 bases. Germline lookup yields CDR1 SGHAT and CDR2 FQNNGV. The CDR3 has 16 residues. The V and J ends lost 3 bases and 1 base, in that order; junction bases with no gene match: 5.